This TCR beta chain is from a study of patients and donors after allogeneic stem cell transplantation. TCRdb called the RT-PCR reads again in MiXCR, with one record for every CDR3 protein. This sample has about a million distinct CDR3 sequences, with about 20% found just once. This CDR3 is 16 amino acids long. CDR1 and CDR2 (germline): SQVTM, ANQGSEA. The V gene end was trimmed by 6 bases and the J gene end by 5 bases; junction bases not matched to a gene: 11. The V and J genes are TRBV29-1 and TRBJ2-5, with 14 bases fitting TRBD2. This TCR was recovered from a human donor who was either an allogeneic HSCT recipient or a stem cell or donor lymphocyte infusion donor (not recorded which). It is not recorded whose cells these are; they may come from a transplant donor. Sequenced sample: blood, either unsorted or a sorted T cell fraction (not recorded which). The CDR3 loop reads CSVQGLAGEVRETQYF. CDR3 DNA: TGCAGCGTCCAGGGACTAGCGGGAGAAGTAAGGGAGACCCAGTACTTC.